The 7 T cell receptor beta chains reported below all come from one sample, sequenced in a study of beta chain features in type 1 diabetes. Expressed TCRB transcripts were sequenced because the entire RNA isolate underwent reverse transcription. Some clones are missing from TCRdb's copy, which holds only in-frame ones; the method was immunoSEQ multiplex PCR. This sample has roughly 230,000 clones, with 9.6% found just once. Sequenced input: naive CD4+ T cells from blood. The receptors were sampled from a woman between 18 and 29 years old in good health.

Remarks on this clone: Additional DNA sequences in this sample encode the identical CDR3. For the CDR3, the DNA is TGTGCCAGCAGGGTGACAGGCTCTACAGATACGCAGTATTTT. Translated: CASRVTGSTDTQYF. The rearrangement uses TRBV6-1 and TRBJ2-3, with D possibly matching TRBD1 (6 bases). The CDR3 runs 14 residues. Per the germline V gene, CDR1 is MNHNS and CDR2 is SASEGT. V lost 6 bases and J 3 bases, leaving 13 bases between the germline ends.

This clone came up a few times. The sample holds other DNA sequences that translate to the same CDR3. V usage is TRBV2 and J usage is TRBJ2-3; TRBD2 aligns across 7 bases. Looked up from germline, CDR1 is SNHLY and CDR2 is FYNNEI. The CDR3 runs 14 residues. V trimming: 4 bases; J trimming: 1 base; junction bases outside the gene matches: 2. CDR3 nucleotides: TGTGCCAGCAGTGGCGCGGGGGGCACAGATACGCAGTATTTT. This gives the protein CASSGAGGTDTQYF.

The chain uses TRBV14 and TRBJ2-1, with no clear D. V lost 7 bases to trimming and J lost 4 bases, with 11 bases between them. The germline V gene has CDR1 SGHDN and CDR2 FVKESK. The CDR3 has 13 residues. The CDR3 reads CASNHEVYNEQFF. The CDR3 DNA is TGTGCCAGCAACCATGAGGTATACAATGAGCAGTTCTTC.

This clone was observed a few times. The chain uses TRBV5-4 and TRBJ2-2, with 9 bases aligning to TRBD2. The V gene's germline CDR1 is SGHNT and CDR2 YYREEE (reference sequence). V was clipped by 5 bases and J by 3 bases; unmatched bases: 5. The CDR3 has 15 residues. CDR3 nucleotides: TGTGCCAGCAGACCGGGACTAGCCTACACCGGGGAGCTGTTTTTT. Its translation is CASRPGLAYTGELFF.

The CDR3 sequence is CAWSRQGSYGYTF. The CDR3 nucleotides read TGTGCCTGGAGTAGACAGGGGAGCTATGGCTACACCTTC. The genes are TRBV30 and TRBJ1-2; 8 bases map to TRBD1. Trimming cost V 2 bases and J 4 bases; bases outside gene matches: 3. The CDR3 totals 13 residues. Germline values: CDR1 GTSNPN, CDR2 SVGIG (reference sequence).

The chain carries TRBV6-6 and TRBJ2-5; 11 bases line up with TRBD2. Trimming cost V 8 bases and J 5 bases; bases outside gene matches: 10. This CDR3 is built from 15 residues. Germline CDR1 reads MNHNY; CDR2 reads SVGAGI (reference sequence). CDR3 sequence: CASASTSGAAETQYF. CDR3 sequence (DNA): TGTGCCAGCGCCTCGACTAGCGGGGCGGCGGAGACCCAGTACTTC.

The chain joins TRBV12-5 to TRBJ2-7; 7 bases match TRBD2. CDR3 length: 14 amino acids. Germline CDR1 LGHNT, CDR2 FRNRAP. Trimming took 7 bases from V and 6 from J; bases not matched to a gene: 12. The CDR3 here is CASAQGGREVEQYF. The CDR3 DNA reads as TGTGCTAGTGCCCAGGGAGGGAGGGAGGTCGAGCAGTACTTC.